Each of the 17 T cell receptor beta chains below was sequenced from the same sample in a study of a mutant IDH1 vaccine in newly diagnosed glioma. The antigens these receptors bind are not known. Regarding time point: week 5, during vaccination. One vaccine dose held 300 ug of mutant IDH1 20-mer peptide and came with topical imiquimod. Sequenced by immunoSEQ multiplex PCR; TCRdb stores in-frame clones only, minus some. This table holds over 45,000 clones, around 80% found once. Material: PBMCs, obtained from a glioma patient whose treatment included an IDH1 peptide vaccine. The receptors stem from a woman in her forties or fifties with glioma.

This clone was counted once. CDR3 in amino acids: CASSPVSDSYGYTF. CDR3 in DNA: TGTGCCAGTAGTCCTGTTAGTGACAGTTATGGCTACACCTTC. The rearrangement uses TRBV19 and TRBJ1-2; D possibly corresponds to TRBD1 (5 bases). Deletions cut 5 bases from V and 5 bases from J, with 15 bases between. This CDR3 region has 14 residues. CDR1 is LNHDA and CDR2 is SQIVND in the germline V gene (reference sequence). The complete variable domain, with remaining parts taken from reference TRBV19 and TRBJ1-2, reads DGGITQSPKYLFRKEGQNVTLSCEQNLNHDAMYWYRQDPGQGLRLIYYSQIVNDFQKGDIAEGYSVSREKKESFPLTVTSAQKNPTAFYLCASSPVSDSYGYTFGSGTRLTVV.

V and J are TRBV10-1 and TRBJ1-2; 8 bases line up with TRBD1. This CDR3 is built from 14 residues. V shed 6 bases, J shed 8 bases, and the junction held 11 bases outside the gene matches. Germline V lookup: CDR1 WNHNN, CDR2 SYGVQD (reference sequence). CDR3 bases: TGCGCCAGCAGCGATCGTGACAGGGGAGGCGGCTACACCTTC. As protein: CASSDRDRGGGYTF.

This chain uses TRBV2 with TRBJ1-1; a weak D match, TRBD1 (5 bases). Germline CDR1 SNHLY, CDR2 FYNNEI. The CDR3 length is 12 residues. The CDR3 bases are TGTTCTAGCGGGCAGGGACACACTGAAGCTTTCTTT. Its protein is CSSGQGHTEAFF.

This rearrangement joins TRBV5-1 to TRBJ1-1, with D possibly TRBD1 on 5 matching bases. Germline CDR1 and CDR2: SGHRS and YFSETQ. The CDR3 has 15 residues. The V gene lost 3 bases and the J gene lost 3 bases, with 15 bases spanning the gap. This chain's CDR3 is CASSSGGGKDTEAFF. CDR3 in DNA: TGCGCCAGCAGCTCGGGCGGGGGAAAAGACACTGAAGCTTTCTTT.

The rearrangement links TRBV5-1 to TRBJ2-3, with a possible D match to TRBD1 (6 bases). The V gene's germline CDR1 is SGHRS and CDR2 YFSETQ. The CDR3 has 14 residues. V shed 4 bases and J shed 3 bases, with 12 bases lying between them. The CDR3 DNA reads as TGCGCCAGCAGCATTGGACAGAATACAGATACGCAGTATTTT. This gives the protein CASSIGQNTDTQYF.

The chain joins TRBV6-1 to TRBJ2-6; 12 bases align to TRBD1. V gave up 4 bases and J gave up 2 bases; unmatched junction bases: 6. The CDR3 is made up of 18 amino acids. CDR1 is MNHNS and CDR2 is SASEGT in the germline V gene. The CDR3 sequence: CASSGTGTGGAGANVLTF. The CDR3 region has the DNA TGTGCCAGCAGTGGTACCGGGACAGGGGGCGCTGGGGCCAACGTCCTGACTTTC.

DNA for the CDR3: TGTGCCAGCAGCTTGGACAACTCTAATGAAAAACTGTTTTTT. As protein: CASSLDNSNEKLFF. The chain uses TRBV7-9 and TRBJ1-4; a possible D gene is TRBD1 (5 bases). The CDR3 has 14 amino acids. V lost 3 bases, J lost 3 bases, and 8 bases lay in between. CDR1 SEHNR and CDR2 FQNEAQ come from the germline V gene (reference sequence). The full variable domain, rest sourced from reference TRBV7-9 and TRBJ1-4, is DTGVSQNPRHKITKRGQNVTFRCDPISEHNRLYWYRQTLGQGPEFLTYFQNEAQLEKSRLLSDRFSAERPKGSFSTLEIQRTEQGDSAMYLCASSLDNSNEKLFFGSGTQLSVL.

The genes are TRBV11-3 and TRBJ1-1; no firm D call. The V end lost 7 bases, the J end lost 0 bases, and 15 bases lay between the germline ends. This CDR3 contains 15 residues. The germline gives CDR1 SGHNT, CDR2 YENEEA. The CDR3 protein is CASTREGRLNTEAFF. The CDR3 coding sequence is TGTGCCAGCACCCGAGAGGGCAGATTGAACACTGAAGCTTTCTTT.

The chain links TRBV28 to TRBJ1-1; D not certain. This CDR3 region has 14 residues. CDR1 and CDR2 from the germline V gene are MDHEN and SYDVKM. V dropped 6 bases and J dropped 0 bases, with 11 bases sitting between them. CDR3 amino acids: CASRTVTMNTEAFF. In nucleotides, the CDR3 is TGTGCCAGCAGGACGGTCACCATGAACACTGAAGCTTTCTTT. Together with reference TRBV28 and TRBJ1-1, the CDR3 gives the full variable domain: DVKVTQSSRYLVKRTGEKVFLECVQDMDHENMFWYRQDPGLGLRLIYFSYDVKMKEKGDIPEGYSVSREKKERFSLILESASTNQTSMYLCASRTVTMNTEAFFGQGTRLTVV.

V and J are TRBV5-1 and TRBJ2-3; no clear D gene. Germline V gene sequence: CDR1 SGHRS, CDR2 YFSETQ. Trimming took 0 bases from V and 5 from J, leaving 10 bases between them. This CDR3 region has 14 residues. The CDR3 DNA follows: TGCGCCAGCAGCTTGGCAGACCGGATAGATACGCAGTATTTT. This gives the protein CASSLADRIDTQYF. Based on the CDR3 plus reference TRBV5-1 and TRBJ2-3, the full variable domain is KAGVTQTPRYLIKTRGQQVTLSCSPISGHRSVSWYQQTPGQGLQFLFEYFSETQRNKGNFPGRFSGRQFSNSRSEMNVSTLELGDSALYLCASSLADRIDTQYFGPGTRLTVL.

This clone was recorded once. This sequence joins TRBV4-1 and TRBJ2-7; tentative D call: TRBD2 (5 bases). With 5 bases removed from V and 2 bases from J, the gap between germline ends came to 7 bases. The CDR3 is made up of 12 amino acids. Germline V gives CDR1 MGHRA, CDR2 YSYEKL. CDR3 DNA sequence: TGCGCCAGCAGCGTGGGAGCCTACGAGCAGTACTTC. This sequence encodes CASSVGAYEQYF.

The V call is TRBV5-6, the J call TRBJ1-3; unclear D gene. Germline V gives CDR1 SGHDT, CDR2 YYEEEE. The CDR3 is 15 amino acids. The V end lost 0 bases, the J end lost 0 bases, and 7 bases lay between the germline ends. The CDR3 bases are TGTGCCAGCAGCTTGGACAGTTTCTCTGGAAACACCATATATTTT. It is translated as CASSLDSFSGNTIYF.

For the CDR3, the DNA is TGTGCCAGCAGTGAAGGGACGGCCACCCGTGAGCAGTACTTC. Translated: CASSEGTATREQYF. The chain uses TRBV2 and TRBJ2-7; D remains ambiguous. This CDR3 has 14 amino acids. V was shortened by 1 base and J by 7 bases, with 14 bases between the two germline ends. CDR1 and CDR2 (germline): SNHLY, FYNNEI.

CDR3 loop: CASRHRARKETQYF. CDR3 nucleotide sequence: TGTGCCAGCAGACACCGAGCGAGAAAAGAGACCCAGTACTTC. The rearrangement uses TRBV28 and TRBJ2-5; D remains unclear. V dropped 6 bases and J dropped 3 bases, with 14 bases sitting between them. This CDR3 is 14 amino acids long. Germline V CDR1 and CDR2: MDHEN, SYDVKM. The variable domain in full, with the rest retrieved from reference TRBV28 and TRBJ2-5, is DVKVTQSSRYLVKRTGEKVFLECVQDMDHENMFWYRQDPGLGLRLIYFSYDVKMKEKGDIPEGYSVSREKKERFSLILESASTNQTSMYLCASRHRARKETQYFGPGTRLLVL.

The chain carries TRBV6-1 and TRBJ1-3; 8 bases are a match to TRBD1. Germline CDR1 and CDR2: MNHNS and SASEGT. J was trimmed by 2 bases and V by 4 bases; bases with no gene match: 10. This CDR3 is 17 amino acids long. CDR3 in DNA: TGTGCCAGCAGTGTAACCCAGGGGGCTGGGGCTGGAAACACCATATATTTT. Amino acid sequence: CASSVTQGAGAGNTIYF.

V usage is TRBV9 and J usage is TRBJ1-1, with TRBD1 identical over 7 bases. Trimming removed 3 bases from V and 0 bases from J; junction bases left unmatched: 17. This CDR3 spans 19 amino acids. Per germline, CDR1 SGDLS and CDR2 YYNGEE. The CDR3: CASSARKGAGQHLNTEAFF. CDR3 in DNA: TGTGCCAGCAGCGCGAGGAAGGGGGCGGGACAGCACCTGAACACTGAAGCTTTCTTT.

The V gene is TRBV28, the J gene TRBJ1-5, with D unclear. This CDR3 has 15 amino acids. Germline loops: CDR1 MDHEN, CDR2 SYDVKM. V lost 2 bases to trimming and J lost 7 bases, with 15 bases between them. CDR3: CASSLDRVIVQPQHF. DNA for the CDR3: TGTGCCAGCAGTTTAGATAGGGTAATCGTCCAGCCCCAGCATTTT.